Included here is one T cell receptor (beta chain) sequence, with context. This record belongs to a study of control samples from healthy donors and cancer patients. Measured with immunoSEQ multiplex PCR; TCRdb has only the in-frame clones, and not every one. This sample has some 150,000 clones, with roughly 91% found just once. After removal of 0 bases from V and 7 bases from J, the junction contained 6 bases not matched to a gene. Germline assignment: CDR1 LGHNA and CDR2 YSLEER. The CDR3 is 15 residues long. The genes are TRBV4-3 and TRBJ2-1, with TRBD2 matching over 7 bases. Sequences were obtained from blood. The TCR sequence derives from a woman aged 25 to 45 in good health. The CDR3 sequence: CASSQEGLAENEQFF. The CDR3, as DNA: TGCGCCAGCAGCCAAGAGGGGCTAGCGGAGAATGAGCAGTTCTTC.